This TCR beta chain appears in the sequencing data of a study of coeliac disease. Broader study findings: Lower clonality than controls marked TRB and TRG repertoires from active celiac intraepithelial and lamina propria samples. Intraepithelial and lamina propria fractions were not highly pure, so cross-contamination was possible.

Sequenced by immunoSEQ multiplex PCR; TCRdb stores in-frame clones only, minus some. The sample has over 8,000 clones; approximately 60% are singletons. This clone was recorded a few times. Its antigen is undetermined. The V gene end was trimmed by 3 bases and the J gene end by 0 bases; junction bases not matched to a gene: 5. This CDR3 has 15 amino acids. CDR1 SGDLS and CDR2 YYNGEE come from the germline V gene. V and J are TRBV9 and TRBJ1-1; TRBD1 agrees at 7 bases. Material: intraepithelial lymphocytes from the gut. This receptor was taken from a woman between 55 and 75 years old with celiac disease. The CDR3 DNA reads TGTGCCAGCAGCGCGGCGACAGGGATGAACACTGAAGCTTTCTTT. Its translation is CASSAATGMNTEAFF.